This TCR beta chain originates from a study of tissue T cells after allogeneic stem cell transplantation. Study results and limitations: Few T cell clones were shared across patients, but motif clusters showed tissue-specific shared signatures. In patients and mice, blood and spleen missed much of tissue repertoire.

TCRdb's copy holds only in-frame clones and misses some; the assay was immunoSEQ multiplex PCR. The sample includes approximately 6,600 clones, roughly half of them seen just once. Regarding time point: mouse harvest day 7 after allogeneic transplant. Mouse grafts combined 10^7 T-cell-depleted bone marrow cells with 10^6 splenic CD5+ T cells. Mice had MHC-mismatched B6 into BALB/c GVHD, sampled day 7 or 14. This clone is judged medium-sized. Its cognate antigen is unknown. Gene names follow the mouse nomenclature. The read halts 1 residue ahead of the CDR3 end, with the missing end drawn from the germline J gene. The V segment lost 1 base and the J segment 2 bases; nucleotides outside the gene matches: 4. CDR3 length equals 14 residues. Germline CDR1 GFQATS, CDR2 STVNSAI.

Sequenced material: lymph node tissue. The clonotype originates from a female BALB/c mouse given C57BL/6 T cells with graft-versus-host disease after an allogeneic hematopoietic cell transplant. The chain combines TRBV20 with TRBJ2-7, with 8 bases lining up with TRBD1. This chain's CDR3 is CGARGPGQAYEQYF. The CDR3 DNA, read in part, is TGTGGTGCTAGGGGTCCGGGACAGGCCTATGAACAGTAC.